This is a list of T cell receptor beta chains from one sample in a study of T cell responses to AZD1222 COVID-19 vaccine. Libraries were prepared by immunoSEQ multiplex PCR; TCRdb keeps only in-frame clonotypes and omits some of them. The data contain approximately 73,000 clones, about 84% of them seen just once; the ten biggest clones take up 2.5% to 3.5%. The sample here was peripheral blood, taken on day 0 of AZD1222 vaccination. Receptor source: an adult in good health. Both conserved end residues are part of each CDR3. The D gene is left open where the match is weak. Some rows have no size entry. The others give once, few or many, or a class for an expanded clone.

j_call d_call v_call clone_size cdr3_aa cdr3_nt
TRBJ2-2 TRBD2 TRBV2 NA CASSESGGHANTGELFF TGTGCCAGCAGTGAGTCGGGGGGTCATGCGAACACCGGGGAGCTGTTTTTT
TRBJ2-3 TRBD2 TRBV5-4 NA CASSWGGTSTDTQYF TGTGCCAGCAGCTGGGGGGGGACTAGCACAGATACGCAGTATTTT
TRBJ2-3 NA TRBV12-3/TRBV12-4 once CASRPRGDTQYF TGTGCCAGCAGGCCTCGAGGAGATACGCAGTATTTT
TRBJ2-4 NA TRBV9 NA CASRTANWDIQYF TGTGCCAGCAGAACAGCTAATTGGGACATTCAGTACTTC
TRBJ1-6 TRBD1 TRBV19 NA CASTNQGAGNSPLHF TGTGCCAGTACCAACCAGGGGGCAGGGAATTCACCCCTCCACTTT
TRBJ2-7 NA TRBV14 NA CASSQPITSYEQYF TGTGCCAGCAGCCAACCCATTACATCCTACGAGCAGTACTTC
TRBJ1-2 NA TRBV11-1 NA CASSSTTGIGGYTF TGTGCCAGCAGCTCAACAACAGGGATCGGAGGCTACACCTTC
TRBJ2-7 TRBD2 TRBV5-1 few CASSLDLAGGQSSYEQYF TGCGCCAGCAGCTTGGATCTAGCGGGGGGCCAAAGCTCCTACGAGCAGTACTTC
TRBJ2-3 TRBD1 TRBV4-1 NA CASSQDPTGSTDTQYF TGCGCCAGCAGCCAAGATCCGACAGGGAGCACAGATACGCAGTATTTT
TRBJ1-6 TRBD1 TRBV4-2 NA CASSQADRDNSPLHF TGTGCCAGCAGCCAAGCAGACAGGGATAATTCACCCCTCCACTTT
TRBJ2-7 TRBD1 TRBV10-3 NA CAISPGDRGDEQYF TGTGCCATCAGCCCCGGGGACAGGGGAGACGAGCAGTACTTC
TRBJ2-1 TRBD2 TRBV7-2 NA CASSPAGTSGHRAYNEQFF TGTGCCAGCAGCCCAGCCGGGACTAGCGGCCATAGGGCCTACAATGAGCAGTTCTTC
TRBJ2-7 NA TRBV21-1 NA CASSKDRTGTSGDHSYEQYF TGTGCCAGCAGCAAAGACCGAACCGGGACTAGCGGGGACCACTCCTACGAGCAGTACTTC